This TCR beta chain was captured by sequencing in a study of blood T cells in healthy people across ages. The authors ran a second PCR of about 6 to 11 cycles using a sample-barcoded 5' primer and a J-beta primer mix. Unique molecular identifiers of 12 random nucleotides labeled each cDNA. TCRdb itself ran the 5' RACE reads through MiXCR, one entry per CDR3 protein. This sample has hundreds of thousands of distinct CDR3 sequences, with approximately 48% found just once. Study outcomes and limitations: Versus aged donors, long-lived donors had higher diversity and more naive CD4+ cells. Higher naive T cell percentage went strongly together with higher TCR beta diversity.

Notes on this clonotype: Its cognate antigen is unknown.

Sequencing input: blood. This TCR came from a man in his fifties or sixties in good health.

This CDR3 reads CASSQRLTGVHEQFF. The CDR3 region has the DNA TGTGCCAGCAGCCAGAGATTAACAGGGGTTCATGAGCAGTTCTTC. The J gene is TRBJ2-1, the V gene TRBV7-9; 7 bases agree with TRBD1. After removal of 5 bases from V and 8 bases from J, the junction contained 12 bases not matched to a gene. The CDR3 sequence is 15 residues long. Germline CDR1 and CDR2: SEHNR and FQNEAQ (reference sequence).